Presented here are 19 T cell receptor beta chains from one specimen sequenced in a study of cytomegalovirus exposure and HLA in healthy donors. Primers for the PCR totalled 60 Vbeta and 13 Jbeta. Using immunoSEQ multiplex PCR, the repertoire was profiled, and TCRdb retains in-frame clones only, with some absent. This sample yields around 190,000 clones, of which 70% to 85% are seen a single time; about 0.72% belongs to the top ten. The sample was PBMCs. Receptors originate from a woman between 35 and 50 years old in good health and CMV-seronegative.

Only one count was recorded for this clone. V gene TRBV6-6 combines with J gene TRBJ1-1; D perhaps matches TRBD1 (6 bases). CDR1 and CDR2 from the germline V gene are MNHNY and SVGAGI (reference sequence). CDR3 length: 12 amino acids. The ends were cut back, 2 bases at V and 7 bases at J, with 8 bases in the middle. The CDR3 nucleotides are TGTGCCAGCAGTTACCCGACAGGTGAAGCTTTCTTT. Encoded protein: CASSYPTGEAFF.

This chain joins TRBV6-1 and TRBJ1-2, with D possibly matching TRBD1 (5 bases). Trimming cost V 6 bases and J 1 base, with 9 bases left between them. CDR1 is MNHNS, CDR2 SASEGT, per germline. This CDR3 is 13 amino acids long. The CDR3 spells CASSGHNNYGYTF. For the CDR3, the DNA is TGTGCCAGCAGCGGACACAATAACTATGGCTACACCTTC.

This clone has just one count. The J gene is TRBJ2-7, the V gene TRBV19, with a possible D match to TRBD1 (6 bases). This CDR3 is built from 16 residues. The V end lost 3 bases, the J end lost 1 base, and 16 bases lay between the germline ends. The germline V gene encodes CDR1 LNHDA and CDR2 SQIVND (reference sequence). The CDR3 DNA reads TGTGCCAGTAGTATGACATCTTGGGGGCAATCCTACGAGCAGTACTTC. Translation gives CASSMTSWGQSYEQYF.

The chain links TRBV9 to TRBJ2-7, with TRBD1 matching over 10 bases. This CDR3 contains 15 residues. Germline-derived CDR1 and CDR2 are SGDLS and YYNGEE. V lost 3 bases and J lost 2; bases outside the gene matches: 5. CDR3 DNA: TGTGCCAGCAGCGCGTCCGGGACAGGGGCCTACGAGCAGTACTTC. Translated: CASSASGTGAYEQYF. The full variable domain, rest sourced from reference TRBV9 and TRBJ2-7, is DSGVTQTPKHLITATGQRVTLRCSPRSGDLSVYWYQQSLDQGLQFLIQYYNGEERAKGNILERFSAQQFPDLHSELNLSSLELGDSALYFCASSASGTGAYEQYFGPGTRLTVT.

This clone showed up just a few times. J is TRBJ2-6 and V is TRBV5-1; D not resolved. Germline CDR1 SGHRS, CDR2 YFSETQ. The CDR3 is 15 residues long. With 5 bases removed from V and 0 bases from J, the gap between germline ends came to 9 bases. This CDR3 is CASRLEASGANVLTF. In nucleotides, the CDR3 is TGCGCCAGCAGGCTTGAGGCCTCTGGGGCCAACGTCCTGACTTTC.

V is TRBV28 and J is TRBJ1-5; D may be TRBD1 (5 bases). This CDR3 spans 14 amino acids. V lost 6 bases and J lost 2, with 11 bases in between. Germline V CDR1 and CDR2: MDHEN, SYDVKM. This CDR3 reads CASSSPGGNQPQHF. The CDR3 DNA sequence: TGTGCCAGCAGCTCACCGGGGGGCAATCAGCCCCAGCATTTT.

The rearrangement links TRBV5-1 to TRBJ1-2, with TRBD1 matching over 7 bases. This CDR3 comprises 13 residues. Unmatched junction bases numbered 2, after V lost 0 bases and J lost 6 bases. The V gene's germline CDR1 is SGHRS and CDR2 YFSETQ. CDR3 bases: TGCGCCAGCAGCTTGGCCGGGACAGATGGCTACACCTTC. Translating it yields CASSLAGTDGYTF. The full variable domain, rest sourced from reference TRBV5-1 and TRBJ1-2, is KAGVTQTPRYLIKTRGQQVTLSCSPISGHRSVSWYQQTPGQGLQFLFEYFSETQRNKGNFPGRFSGRQFSNSRSEMNVSTLELGDSALYLCASSLAGTDGYTFGSGTRLTVV.

This chain connects TRBV4-3 to TRBJ2-1; possibly TRBD2 for D (6 bases). Germline loops: CDR1 LGHNA, CDR2 YSLEER. The CDR3 is made up of 16 amino acids. The V and J ends lost 2 bases and 0 bases respectively, with 11 bases between them. CDR3 sequence: CASSQLAVDSYNEQFF. The CDR3 DNA sequence: TGCGCCAGCAGCCAATTAGCGGTAGACTCCTACAATGAGCAGTTCTTC.

The chain is built from TRBV12-5 and TRBJ2-5, with D possibly TRBD2 on 7 matching bases. The germline V and J ends were trimmed by 6 bases and 3 bases, with 20 bases remaining between them. The CDR3 is 16 amino acids. CDR1 and CDR2 from the germline V gene are LGHNT and FRNRAP. CDR3 nucleotides: TGTGCTAGTGGAGTGGGTCGGGGGGCCGCTAAAGAGACCCAGTACTTC. The encoded protein is CASGVGRGAAKETQYF.

The rearrangement joins TRBV19 to TRBJ2-7; 10 bases are a match to TRBD1. The V gene end was trimmed by 4 bases and the J gene end by 2 bases; junction bases not matched to a gene: 5. Germline V gene data show CDR1 as LNHDA and CDR2 as SQIVND (reference sequence). The CDR3 runs to 15 residues. The CDR3 spells CASSTTGTGAYEQYF. The CDR3 DNA follows: TGTGCCAGTAGTACGACCGGGACAGGGGCCTACGAGCAGTACTTC. The full variable domain, with the rest looked up from reference TRBV19 and TRBJ2-7, is DGGITQSPKYLFRKEGQNVTLSCEQNLNHDAMYWYRQDPGQGLRLIYYSQIVNDFQKGDIAEGYSVSREKKESFPLTVTSAQKNPTAFYLCASSTTGTGAYEQYFGPGTRLTVT.

V gene TRBV19 combines with J gene TRBJ1-1, with 7 bases aligning to TRBD1. CDR1 and CDR2 (germline): LNHDA, SQIVND (reference sequence). V shed 3 bases and J 0 bases; nucleotides not matched to a gene: 1. The CDR3 is 14 amino acids. The CDR3 sequence: CASSIQGVNTEAFF. The CDR3 nucleotides read TGTGCCAGTAGTATTCAGGGGGTGAACACTGAAGCTTTCTTT.

The chain employs TRBV4-1 and TRBJ2-2; 10 nucleotides agree with TRBD1. The CDR3 is made up of 15 amino acids. Germline loops: CDR1 MGHRA, CDR2 YSYEKL. J gave up 6 bases and V 4 bases, and 5 bases lay outside the gene matches. This CDR3 reads CASSRGQGDAGELFF. CDR3 coding DNA: TGCGCCAGCAGCCGCGGACAGGGGGATGCCGGGGAGCTGTTTTTT.

This clone was picked up a small number of times. The genes are TRBV5-6 and TRBJ1-2; no reliable D call. This CDR3 region has 12 residues. The V gene lost 1 base and the J gene lost 4 bases, with 5 bases spanning the gap. Germline values: CDR1 SGHDT, CDR2 YYEEEE. Here the CDR3 DNA reads TGTGCCAGCAGCTTGTCATCCTATGGCTACACCTTC. This codes for CASSLSSYGYTF.

This chain links TRBV4-1 with TRBJ2-1; TRBD1 matches at 9 bases. The J segment lost 4 bases and the V segment lost 4 bases, leaving 11 bases of the junction unmatched. CDR3 length equals 17 residues. Germline loops: CDR1 MGHRA, CDR2 YSYEKL. The CDR3 DNA reads TGCGCCAGCAGCCGGGACAGGGCAAACTCTCCATACAATGAGCAGTTCTTC. Protein: CASSRDRANSPYNEQFF.

The chain carries TRBV27 and TRBJ2-2; D is perhaps TRBD1 (6 bases). V gave up 7 bases and J gave up 3 bases, with 15 bases separating them. Per the germline V gene, CDR1 is MNHEY and CDR2 is SMNVEV (reference sequence). The CDR3 extends over 15 amino acids. CDR3 in amino acids: CASTMGARDTGELFF. In DNA, the CDR3 is TGTGCCAGCACCATGGGGGCCAGGGACACCGGGGAGCTGTTTTTT.

The rearrangement joins TRBV27 to TRBJ1-4, with 7 bases matching TRBD1. The length of the CDR3 is 14 residues. Germline values: CDR1 MNHEY, CDR2 SMNVEV (reference sequence). Here the CDR3 reads CASQSHRGWEKLFF. Here the CDR3 DNA reads TGTGCTAGTCAATCGCACAGGGGATGGGAAAAACTGTTTTTT.

The rearrangement joins TRBV5-4 to TRBJ2-1, with TRBD2 matching 11 bases. The CDR3 sequence is 15 residues long. CDR1 is SGHNT, CDR2 YYREEE, per germline (reference sequence). V trimming: 5 bases; J trimming: 5 bases; junction bases outside the gene matches: 6. The chain's CDR3 is CASSLSGRDDNEQFF. The CDR3 DNA reads TGTGCCAGCAGTCTTAGCGGGAGGGACGACAATGAGCAGTTCTTC.

In DNA form, the CDR3 reads TGCGCCAGCAGTGATTCCGGGACTAGCGCCCCAGAGTTCTTC. Translating it yields CASSDSGTSAPEFF. This chain connects TRBV10-1 to TRBJ2-1; 10 bases map to TRBD2. The CDR3 contains 14 residues. J gave up 14 bases and V 3 bases, and 10 bases lay outside the gene matches. Per germline, CDR1 WNHNN and CDR2 SYGVQD (reference sequence).

V gene TRBV7-6 combines with J gene TRBJ2-5, with 7 nucleotides matching TRBD1. With the DNA end fitting TRBJ2-7 better, the J assignment may be wrong. The CDR3 runs to 15 residues. The germline V gene encodes CDR1 SGHVS and CDR2 FNYEAQ. CDR3 DNA: TGTGCCAGCAGCAACCAAGACAGGGCCCCCTACGAGCAGTACTTC. This codes for CASSNQDRAPYEQYF.